Here is one TCR beta chain with its context. The data originate from a study of blood T cells in healthy people across ages. Aged roughly 6 to 90, donors were systemically healthy Caucasians from Russia. Primers used in a second PCR of roughly 6 to 11 cycles were a sample-barcoded 5' primer and a J-beta primer mix. Each CDR3 protein is one row after TCRdb ran MiXCR on the 5' RACE reads. In the table there are more than 1,000,000 distinct CDR3 sequences, under 30% of which are singletons. The CDR3 loop spans 12 amino acids. Germline V CDR1 and CDR2: SGHRS, YFSETQ. The germline V and J ends were trimmed by 4 bases and 8 bases, with 10 bases remaining between them. The same specimen was also included in a second study, on T cells of mothers and their children. That work contributes: Overlap measured in related mother-child pairs was slightly, non-significantly higher than in unrelated pairs.

The chain uses TRBV5-1 and TRBJ2-1; the D is unclear. This receptor was taken from a girl between 2 and 10 years old in good health. Source material: blood. The CDR3 DNA follows: TGCGCCAGCAGCGGTACGTGGCATGAGCAGTTCTTC. Translation: CASSGTWHEQFF.